This T cell receptor beta chain was captured by sequencing in a study of CD8 T cell repertoires and HIV-1 epitope variants (TCRdb year 2020). Regarding the study in general: In separate culture wells, T cells were stimulated with each of twenty-five peptides that represented autologous and known Gag and Nef epitope variants. Control conditions included a CMV, EBV and flu peptide pool, the Ebola AY9 epitope as negative control, and a no-peptide well. Tested epitopes included three Gag epitope families and Nef HW9 and YT9. Using the EasySep Human T Cell Enrichment Kit, T cells were enriched and then co-cultured with an equal number of autologous T cell-negative cells acting as antigen-presenting cells. The cultures were grown for more than nine days in IMDM with gentamicin, and half of the media was changed on days 3 and 7 with IL-2, IL-7 and IL-15 added. An aliquot of 1M T cells was saved as an uncultured baseline condition, separate from the approximately 75 T cell cultures. A total of around 83 T cell cultures were run, with each culture condition performed in triplicate except for one peptide, which was performed in duplicate. Overall study outcomes, separate from this receptor: The study identified roughly 9 antigen-specific TCR beta clonotypes, over 5 of which appeared to be cross-reactive for autologous or known escape epitope variants. Only TCR beta chains were identified by the assay, and proliferation to antigen, not T cell function or cytokine profile, was indicated. Five clonotypes recognized the Nef KF9 family and one clonotype recognized the HW9 family, while no responses were seen to the TAALDMSHF plasma variant.

TCR beta CDR3 regions were sequenced at survey depth on the immunoSEQ platform. The QIAamp DNA micro kit was used to extract genomic DNA from every cultured and uncultured CD8+ T cell population. Per the original workflow: Samples with under 5,000 productive reads were excluded, and this exclusion removed about 6.5% of the 75 HIV peptide-stimulated cultures. A MANAFEST web app trimmed sequences to CDR3 and removed nonproductive sequences, CDR3s under 5 amino acids, and those not starting C or ending F/W. Antigen-specific clonotypes had to expand in at least 2 of 3 replicates versus no-peptide control at FDR 0.01, only within one epitope family. In addition, a specific clonotype needed a frequency at least fivefold higher than in wells stimulated with peptides from other epitope families. What TCRdb holds here is the immuneACCESS table cut down to in-frame rearrangements. Part of the clones is not present; checked against another copy, under half of the missing clones reflect an unresolved V gene, and the others are unexplained. V and J calls and clone size are as listed in that table; D and trimming were resolved from the DNA. The sample contains 4,000 to 6,000 clones, around 63% of them found a single time. In total, the top ten clones hold approximately 39% of the sample.

The EasySep Human CD8+ T Cell Enrichment Kit was used on day 10 to isolate CD8+ T cells from every culture. A remark on this clone: Its antigen target is currently unknown. Base qualities are not provided; no much larger clone lies one nucleotide away.

The sample was cultured CD8+ T cells derived from PBMCs. This clonotype was obtained from a male donor with HIV.

The sequenced DNA: TGTGCCAGCCTGGCGGGACAGGCCCCTATCCCACAAGCTTTCTTT. The translation is CASLAGQAPIPQAFF. In this chain, TRBV6-6 is recombined with TRBJ1-1, and 8 junctional nucleotides match TRBD1. The junction shows trimming of 8 bases on V and 9 bases on J, and the gene matches do not reach 17 bases of it. CDR1 and CDR2 are read off the germline V gene (reference sequence) as MNHNY and SVGAGI. From cysteine to phenylalanine, the CDR3 is 15 amino acids long. Left in the record is the CDR3 DNA by itself, 45 bases read in frame from the first base.